This T cell receptor beta chain stems from a study of blood T cell repertoires in COVID-19. Cohorts were based on clinical histories the participants reported. What the recovered Cohort 3 donors had was two negative PCRs, clearance, or symptom resolution. V lost 3 bases to trimming and J lost 2 bases; unmatched junction nucleotides: 8. The germline gives CDR1 SGHAT, CDR2 FQNNGV. The CDR3 has 16 residues. Original analysis: Using reference gene primer amplification, nucleated cell counts were estimated. Assay used: immunoSEQ multiplex PCR; TCRdb lists only in-frame clones, some missing. The V and J calls and clone size come from that table; D and trimming were worked out from the DNA. Among about 330,000 clones listed, over 70% were seen once.

Material for sequencing was PBMCs or T cells enriched from blood (not recorded which). This chain joins TRBV11-2 and TRBJ2-3; TRBD2 aligns across 7 bases. The source is a man aged 30 to 39 who had recovered from COVID-19. CDR3 in DNA: TGTGCCAGCAGCTTCGGAGGCGGGGGTTACACAGATACGCAGTATTTT. Protein: CASSFGGGGYTDTQYF.